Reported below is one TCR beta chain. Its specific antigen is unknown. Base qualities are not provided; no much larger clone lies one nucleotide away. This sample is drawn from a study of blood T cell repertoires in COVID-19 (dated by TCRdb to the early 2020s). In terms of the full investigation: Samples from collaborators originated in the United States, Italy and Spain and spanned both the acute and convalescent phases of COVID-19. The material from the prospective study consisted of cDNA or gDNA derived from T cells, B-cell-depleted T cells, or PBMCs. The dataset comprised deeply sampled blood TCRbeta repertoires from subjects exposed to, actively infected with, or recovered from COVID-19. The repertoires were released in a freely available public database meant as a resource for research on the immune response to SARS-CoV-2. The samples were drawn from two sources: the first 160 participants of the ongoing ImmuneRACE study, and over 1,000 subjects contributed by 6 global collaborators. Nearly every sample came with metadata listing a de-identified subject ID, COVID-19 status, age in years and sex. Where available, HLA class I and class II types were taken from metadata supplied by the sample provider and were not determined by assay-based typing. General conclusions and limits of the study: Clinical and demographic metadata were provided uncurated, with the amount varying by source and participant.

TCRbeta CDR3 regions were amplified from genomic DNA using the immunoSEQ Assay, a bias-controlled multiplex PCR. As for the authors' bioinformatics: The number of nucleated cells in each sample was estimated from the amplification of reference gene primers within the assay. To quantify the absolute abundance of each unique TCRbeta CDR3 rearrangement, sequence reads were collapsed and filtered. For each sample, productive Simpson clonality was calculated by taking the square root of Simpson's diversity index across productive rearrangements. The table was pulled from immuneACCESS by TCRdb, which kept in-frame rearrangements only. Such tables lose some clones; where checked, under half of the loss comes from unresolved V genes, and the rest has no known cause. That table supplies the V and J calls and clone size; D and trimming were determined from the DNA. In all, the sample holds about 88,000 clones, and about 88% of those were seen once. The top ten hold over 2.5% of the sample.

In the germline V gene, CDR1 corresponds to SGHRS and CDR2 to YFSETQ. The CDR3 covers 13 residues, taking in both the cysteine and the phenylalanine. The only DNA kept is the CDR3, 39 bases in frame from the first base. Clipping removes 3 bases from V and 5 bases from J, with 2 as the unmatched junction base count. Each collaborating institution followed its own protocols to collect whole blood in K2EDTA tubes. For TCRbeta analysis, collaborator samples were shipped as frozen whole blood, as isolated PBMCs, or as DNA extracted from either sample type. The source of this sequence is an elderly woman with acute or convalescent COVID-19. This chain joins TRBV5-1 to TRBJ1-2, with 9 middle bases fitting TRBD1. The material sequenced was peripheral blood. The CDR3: CASSWGQGYGYTF. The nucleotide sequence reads TGCGCCAGCAGCTGGGGACAGGGTTATGGCTACACCTTC.